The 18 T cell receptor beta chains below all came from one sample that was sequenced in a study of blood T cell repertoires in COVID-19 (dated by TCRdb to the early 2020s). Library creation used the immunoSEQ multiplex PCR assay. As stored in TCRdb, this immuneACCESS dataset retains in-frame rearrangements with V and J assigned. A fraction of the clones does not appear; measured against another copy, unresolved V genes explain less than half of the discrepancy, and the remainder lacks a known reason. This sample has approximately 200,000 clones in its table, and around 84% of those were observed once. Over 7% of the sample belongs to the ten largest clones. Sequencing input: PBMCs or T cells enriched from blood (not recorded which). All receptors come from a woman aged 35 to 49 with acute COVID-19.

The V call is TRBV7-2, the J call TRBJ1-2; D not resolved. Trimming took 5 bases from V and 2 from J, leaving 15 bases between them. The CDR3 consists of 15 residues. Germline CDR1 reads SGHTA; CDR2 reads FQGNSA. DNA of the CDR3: TGTGCCAGCAGCCCATCCTTTACGGGGAACTATGGCTACACCTTC. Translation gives CASSPSFTGNYGYTF.

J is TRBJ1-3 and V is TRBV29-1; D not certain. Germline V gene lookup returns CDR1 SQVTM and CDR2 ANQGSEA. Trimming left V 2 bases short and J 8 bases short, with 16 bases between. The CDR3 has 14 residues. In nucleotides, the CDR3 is TGCAGCGTTGAATATAGTCTCCGAAAAGACACCATATATTTT. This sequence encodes CSVEYSLRKDTIYF.

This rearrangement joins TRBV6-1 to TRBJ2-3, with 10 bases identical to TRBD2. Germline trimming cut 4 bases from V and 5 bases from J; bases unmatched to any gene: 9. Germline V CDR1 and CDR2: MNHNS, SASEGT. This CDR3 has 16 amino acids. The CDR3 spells CASSVGAGGYIDTQYF. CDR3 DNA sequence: TGTGCCAGCAGTGTCGGAGCGGGAGGGTATATAGATACGCAGTATTTT.

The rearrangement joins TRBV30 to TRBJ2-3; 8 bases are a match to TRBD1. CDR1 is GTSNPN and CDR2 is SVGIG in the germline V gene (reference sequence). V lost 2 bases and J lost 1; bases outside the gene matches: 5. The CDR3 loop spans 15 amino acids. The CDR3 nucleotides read TGTGCCTGGAGTCTCGGACAGGGCGGCACAGATACGCAGTATTTT. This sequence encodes CAWSLGQGGTDTQYF. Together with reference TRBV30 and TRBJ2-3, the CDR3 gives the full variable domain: SQTIHQWPATLVQPVGSPLSLECTVEGTSNPNLYWYRQAAGRGLQLLFYSVGIGQISSEVPQNLSASRPQDRQFILSSKKLLLSDSGFYLCAWSLGQGGTDTQYFGPGTRLTVL.

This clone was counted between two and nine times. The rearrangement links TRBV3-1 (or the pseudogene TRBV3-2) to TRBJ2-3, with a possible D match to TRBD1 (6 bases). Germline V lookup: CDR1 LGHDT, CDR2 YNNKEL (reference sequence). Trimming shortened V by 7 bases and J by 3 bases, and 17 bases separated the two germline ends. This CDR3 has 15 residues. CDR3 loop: CASTKGGRKTDTQYF. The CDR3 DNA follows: TGTGCCAGCACCAAAGGGGGTAGGAAAACAGATACGCAGTATTTT.

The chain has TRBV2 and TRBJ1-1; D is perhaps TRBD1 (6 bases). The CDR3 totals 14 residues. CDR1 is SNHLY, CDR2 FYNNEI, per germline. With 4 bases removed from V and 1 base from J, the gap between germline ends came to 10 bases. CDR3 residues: CASSVKQGNTEAFF. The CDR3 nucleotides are TGTGCCAGCAGTGTTAAACAGGGGAACACTGAAGCTTTCTTT.

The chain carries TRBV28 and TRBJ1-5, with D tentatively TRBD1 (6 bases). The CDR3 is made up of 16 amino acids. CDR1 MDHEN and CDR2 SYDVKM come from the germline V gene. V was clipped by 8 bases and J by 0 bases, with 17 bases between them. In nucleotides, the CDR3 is TGTGCCAGCCTTACCCCCGGGACACTTAGCAATCAGCCCCAGCATTTT. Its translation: CASLTPGTLSNQPQHF.

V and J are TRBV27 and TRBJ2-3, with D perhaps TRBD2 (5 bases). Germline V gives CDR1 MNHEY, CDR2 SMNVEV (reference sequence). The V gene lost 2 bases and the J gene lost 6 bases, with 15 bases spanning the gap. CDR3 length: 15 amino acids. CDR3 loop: CASSLGLAKADTQYF. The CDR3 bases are TGTGCCAGCAGTTTAGGGCTAGCAAAAGCCGATACGCAGTATTTT.

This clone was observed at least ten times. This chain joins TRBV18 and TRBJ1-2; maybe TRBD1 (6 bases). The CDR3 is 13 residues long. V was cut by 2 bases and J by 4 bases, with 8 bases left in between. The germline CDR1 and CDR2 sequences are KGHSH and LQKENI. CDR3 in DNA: TGTGCCAGCTCACCAGGACAGAGCTATGGCTACACCTTC. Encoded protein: CASSPGQSYGYTF.

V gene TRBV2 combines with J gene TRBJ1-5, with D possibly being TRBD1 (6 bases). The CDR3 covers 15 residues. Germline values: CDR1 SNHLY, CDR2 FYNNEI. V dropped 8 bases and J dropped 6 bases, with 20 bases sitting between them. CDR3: CASVLTQGTGQPQHF. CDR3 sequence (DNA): TGTGCCAGCGTCTTGACACAGGGCACTGGTCAGCCCCAGCATTTT.

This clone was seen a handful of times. The CDR3 bases are TGTGCCAGCAGCTTTCGCTCAATCTCGGGAAGTGAAAAACTGTTTTTT. Its protein is CASSFRSISGSEKLFF. V usage is TRBV5-4 and J usage is TRBJ1-4; D unclear. The germline gives CDR1 SGHNT, CDR2 YYREEE (reference sequence). Trimming left V 2 bases short and J 7 bases short, with 18 bases between. The CDR3 totals 16 residues.

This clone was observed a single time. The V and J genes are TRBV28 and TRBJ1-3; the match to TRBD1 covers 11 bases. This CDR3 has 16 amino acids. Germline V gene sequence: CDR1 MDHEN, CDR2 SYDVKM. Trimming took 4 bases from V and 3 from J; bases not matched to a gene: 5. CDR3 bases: TGTGCCAGCAGTTCCCCCGGGACAGGGGGTGGAAACACCATATATTTT. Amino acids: CASSSPGTGGGNTIYF.

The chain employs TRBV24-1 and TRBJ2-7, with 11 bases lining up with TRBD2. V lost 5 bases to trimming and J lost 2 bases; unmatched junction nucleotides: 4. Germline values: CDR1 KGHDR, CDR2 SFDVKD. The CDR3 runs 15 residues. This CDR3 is CATSASGRPPYEQYF. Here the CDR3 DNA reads TGTGCCACCAGTGCTAGCGGGAGGCCACCCTACGAGCAGTACTTC.

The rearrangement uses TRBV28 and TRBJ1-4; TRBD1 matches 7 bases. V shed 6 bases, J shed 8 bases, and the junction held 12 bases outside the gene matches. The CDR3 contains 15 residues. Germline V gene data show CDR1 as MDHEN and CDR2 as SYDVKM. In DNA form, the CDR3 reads TGTGCCAGCAGATCAACTGACAGGGTTTGGGAAAAACTGTTTTTT. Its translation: CASRSTDRVWEKLFF.

CDR3 loop: CATSRTGQTNTEAFF. The CDR3 nucleotides are TGTGCCACCAGCAGGACGGGACAGACGAACACTGAAGCTTTCTTT. The rearrangement joins TRBV15 to TRBJ1-1; TRBD1 matches 7 bases. Germline CDR1 is LNHNV and CDR2 is YYDKDF (reference sequence). Trimming removed 3 bases from V and 1 base from J; junction bases left unmatched: 5. The CDR3 has 15 residues. Based on the CDR3 plus reference TRBV15 and TRBJ1-1, the full variable domain is DAMVIQNPRYQVTQFGKPVTLSCSQTLNHNVMYWYQQKSSQAPKLLFHYYDKDFNNEADTPDNFQSRRPNTSFCFLDIRSPGLGDTAMYLCATSRTGQTNTEAFFGQGTRLTVV.

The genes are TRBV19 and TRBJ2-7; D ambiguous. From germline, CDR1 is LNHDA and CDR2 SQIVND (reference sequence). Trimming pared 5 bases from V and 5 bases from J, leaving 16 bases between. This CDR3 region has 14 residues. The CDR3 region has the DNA TGTGCCAGTAGTTACGGCAGCGCATTCGACGAGCAGTACTTC. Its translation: CASSYGSAFDEQYF.

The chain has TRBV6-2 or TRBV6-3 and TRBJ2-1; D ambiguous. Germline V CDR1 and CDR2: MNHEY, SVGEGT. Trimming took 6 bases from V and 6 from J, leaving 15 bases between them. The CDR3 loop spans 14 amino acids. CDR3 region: CASSQPLMFNEQFF. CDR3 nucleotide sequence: TGTGCCAGCAGCCAACCCCTAATGTTCAATGAGCAGTTCTTC.

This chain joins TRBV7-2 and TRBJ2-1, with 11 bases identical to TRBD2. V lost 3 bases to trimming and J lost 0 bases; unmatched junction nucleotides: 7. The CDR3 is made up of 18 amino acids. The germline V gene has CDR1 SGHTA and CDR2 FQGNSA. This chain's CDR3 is CASSFGTSGASSYNEQFF. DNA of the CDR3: TGTGCCAGCAGCTTCGGGACTAGCGGTGCGAGCTCCTACAATGAGCAGTTCTTC. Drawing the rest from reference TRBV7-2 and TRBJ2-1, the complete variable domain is GAGVSQSPSNKVTEKGKDVELRCDPISGHTALYWYRQSLGQGLEFLIYFQGNSAPDKSGLPSDRFSAERTGGSVSTLTIQRTQQEDSAVYLCASSFGTSGASSYNEQFFGPGTRLTVL.